This T cell receptor (beta chain) was identified in a study of monozygotic twins with cystic fibrosis. The study's findings and limits: J usage was most co-twin-similar in 8 of 16 pairs, V in 13. The repertoire was suggested to be naive-dominated, clonality median about 0.0094.

Comment on this clone: The target antigen is unknown.

Only in-frame clones appear in the TCRdb table, and some are missing; sequencing was by immunoSEQ multiplex PCR. This sample has 30,000 to 45,000 clones, with approximately 84% found just once. CDR3 length: 14 residues. Germline CDR1 is MNHNS and CDR2 is SASEGT. V was clipped by 5 bases and J by 6 bases; unmatched bases: 9. This TCR derives from a girl aged 2-10 years with cystic fibrosis. The sequenced sample was blood. This chain links TRBV6-1 with TRBJ1-1; 7 bases are a match to TRBD1. The CDR3 nucleotides read TGTGCCAGCAGTAAGAAGACAGGGACGCCTGAAGCTTTCTTT. Residues: CASSKKTGTPEAFF.